This TCR beta chain was sequenced for a study of blood T cells in healthy people across ages. A second PCR, run for roughly 7 to 12 cycles, used a sample-barcoded 5' primer plus a J-beta primer mix. TCRdb analysed the 5' RACE reads with MiXCR anew, one entry per CDR3 protein. The table lists about 830,000 distinct CDR3 sequences, around two thirds of them singletons, with roughly 26% in the top ten. A minimum of 7 million PBMCs was isolated per sample. Trimming stripped 5 bases from V and 5 bases from J, with 18 bases between. Germline V CDR1 and CDR2: MDHEN, SYDVKM. This CDR3 region has 15 residues. V usage is TRBV28 and J usage is TRBJ2-5, with D perhaps assigned TRBD1 or TRBD2 (7 bases each). This clonotype originated in a young man in good health. Sequencing used blood. The DNA of the CDR3 is TGTGCCAGCAGTCTTCAGGGGGGGATCGAGGAGACCCAGTACTTC. This sequence encodes CASSLQGGIEETQYF.